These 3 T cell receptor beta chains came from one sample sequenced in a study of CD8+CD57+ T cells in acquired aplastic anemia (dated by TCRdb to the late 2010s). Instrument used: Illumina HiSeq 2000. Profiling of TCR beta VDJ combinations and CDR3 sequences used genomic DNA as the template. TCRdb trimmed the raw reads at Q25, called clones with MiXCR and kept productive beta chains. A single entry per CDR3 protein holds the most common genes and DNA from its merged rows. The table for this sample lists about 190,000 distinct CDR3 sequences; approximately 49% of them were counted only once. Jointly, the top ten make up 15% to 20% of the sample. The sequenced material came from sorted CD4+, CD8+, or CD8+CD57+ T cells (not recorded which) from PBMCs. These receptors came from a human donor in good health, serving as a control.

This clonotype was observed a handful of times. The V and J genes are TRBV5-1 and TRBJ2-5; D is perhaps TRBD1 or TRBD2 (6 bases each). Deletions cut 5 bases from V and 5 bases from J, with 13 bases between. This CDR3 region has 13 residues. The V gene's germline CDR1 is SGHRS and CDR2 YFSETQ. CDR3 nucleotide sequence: TGCGCCAGCAGAATTCGGGGGCGGGAGACCCAGTACTTC. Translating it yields CASRIRGRETQYF.

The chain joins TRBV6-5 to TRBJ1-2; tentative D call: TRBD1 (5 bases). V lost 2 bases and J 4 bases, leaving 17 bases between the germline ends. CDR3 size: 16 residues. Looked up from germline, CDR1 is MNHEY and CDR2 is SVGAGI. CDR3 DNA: TGTGCCAGCAGTTACCGGGGCGGGGGTAGTATCTATGGCTACACCTTC. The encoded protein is CASSYRGGGSIYGYTF.

CDR3 sequence reads: CSAMVGGTYEQYF. The CDR3 DNA follows: TGCAGTGCTATGGTGGGGGGAACCTACGAGCAGTACTTC. The rearrangement joins TRBV20-1 to TRBJ2-7, with D tentatively TRBD2 (6 bases). Trimming took 4 bases from V and 2 from J, leaving 12 bases between them. CDR3 size: 13 residues. Germline V gives CDR1 DFQATT, CDR2 SNEGSKA (reference sequence).